Listed here is a single T cell receptor (beta chain). This sample was included in a study of blood T cell repertoires in COVID-19. The table came from immunoSEQ multiplex PCR; TCRdb's copy has only in-frame clones and leaves some out. The profile shows a few hundred thousand clones, just under 85% of them singletons. The ends lost 6 bases at V and 3 bases at J; junction bases unmatched: 9. Per the germline V gene, CDR1 is SNHLY and CDR2 is FYNNEI. This CDR3 contains 15 residues. The chain couples TRBV2 to TRBJ2-7; 9 nucleotides line up with TRBD2. Sequenced material: PBMCs or T cells enriched from blood (not recorded which). The clonotype originates from a man aged 35-49 years who had recovered from COVID-19. This chain's CDR3 is CASSEKRGDFYEQYF. CDR3 bases: TGTGCCAGCAGCGAGAAGCGGGGGGACTTCTACGAGCAGTACTTC.